The 28 T cell receptor beta chains given below trace back to one sample, sequenced in a study of blood T cells in healthy people across ages. A J-beta primer mix and a sample-barcoded 5' primer were used in a second PCR of about 7 to 12 cycles. TCRdb recomputed calls from the 5' RACE reads with MiXCR, one row per CDR3 protein. The sample shows fewer than 800,000 distinct CDR3 sequences, approximately 25% of them seen only once. The sample was also reused in another study, on T cells of mothers and their children.

Sequencing was done on a sample of blood. These receptors all come from a boy aged 5-17 years in good health.

This clonotype came up a few times. The rearrangement links TRBV5-1 to TRBJ2-3; 11 bases line up with TRBD2. Germline V gene data show CDR1 as SGHRS and CDR2 as YFSETQ. CDR3 length equals 17 residues. The J segment lost 3 bases and the V segment lost 3 bases, leaving 9 bases of the junction unmatched. The CDR3 DNA is TGCGCCAGCAGCTCGAAGACGACTAGCGGGGCAACAGATACGCAGTATTTT. Translating gives CASSSKTTSGATDTQYF.

This chain links TRBV20-1 with TRBJ1-5; TRBD1 matches at 7 bases. After removal of 6 bases from V and 2 bases from J, the junction contained 10 bases not matched to a gene. The CDR3 runs 15 residues. Germline CDR1 DFQATT, CDR2 SNEGSKA (reference sequence). CDR3 sequence (DNA): TGCAGTGCAAGGGGGCAGGGGATGGGCAATCAGCCCCAGCATTTT. Its protein product is CSARGQGMGNQPQHF.

The gene calls are TRBV28 and TRBJ2-7; D may be TRBD2 (6 bases). CDR1 MDHEN and CDR2 SYDVKM come from the germline V gene. The V end was cut by 1 base, the J end by 5 bases, with 18 bases between. The CDR3 runs 16 residues. Written as DNA, the CDR3 is TGTGCCAGCAGTTTATATGAAGCTAGCGTAGTCCACGAGCAGTACTTC. This encodes CASSLYEASVVHEQYF.

At least ten counts were recorded for this clonotype. A read error may produce the germline difference seen at one junction end. This rearrangement joins TRBV29-1 to TRBJ2-4; TRBD2 is a possible D gene (5 bases). Germline loops: CDR1 SQVTM, CDR2 ANQGSEA. The CDR3 spans 15 residues. CDR3 in amino acids: CSVEEPGIAKNIQYF. Here the CDR3 DNA reads TGCAGCGTGGAAGAACCCGGGATAGCCAAAAACATTCAGTACTTC.

This clonotype has just a few counts. The chain links TRBV7-9 to TRBJ2-7; D may correspond to TRBD1 or TRBD2 (5 bases each). Germline values: CDR1 SEHNR, CDR2 FQNEAQ (reference sequence). The CDR3 sequence is 13 residues long. V was trimmed by 1 base and J by 4 bases, leaving 8 bases between them. CDR3 sequence reads: CASSLGWGYEQYF. The DNA for the CDR3 is TGTGCCAGCAGCTTAGGATGGGGGTACGAGCAGTACTTC.

DNA of the CDR3: TGCAGCGTTGAGGGGACTAGCGGGAACCAAGAGACCCAGTACTTC. This gives the protein CSVEGTSGNQETQYF. The chain couples TRBV29-1 to TRBJ2-7; 13 nucleotides match TRBD2. The DNA end lines up better with TRBJ2-5; the J call may be wrong. Germline CDR1 is SQVTM and CDR2 is ANQGSEA. The CDR3 covers 15 residues.

In this sample, this clonotype turned up a few times. The chain has TRBV29-1 and TRBJ2-2; TRBD1 might be the D (6 bases). The CDR3 sequence is 15 residues long. The germline V gene has CDR1 SQVTM and CDR2 ANQGSEA. Trimming took off 4 bases at V and 1 base at J, with 13 bases between the two ends. The CDR3 here is CSVAGGLLNTGELFF. CDR3 nucleotide sequence: TGCAGCGTTGCTGGGGGCCTGCTGAACACCGGGGAGCTGTTTTTT.

This clonotype was seen a handful of times. V is TRBV28 and J is TRBJ2-5; TRBD2 agrees at 10 bases. Germline values: CDR1 MDHEN, CDR2 SYDVKM. This CDR3 region has 12 residues. J gave up 5 bases and V 10 bases, and 4 bases lay outside the gene matches. The CDR3: CATEAGGETQYF. For the CDR3, the DNA is TGTGCCACTGAAGCGGGAGGGGAGACCCAGTACTTC.

J is TRBJ2-1 and V is TRBV28, with 9 bases fitting TRBD2. The CDR3 length is 16 residues. Germline V CDR1 and CDR2: MDHEN, SYDVKM. With V trimmed by 4 bases and J by 2 bases, 6 bases remained unmatched. The CDR3 protein is CASSSLTSGAYNEQFF. DNA for the CDR3: TGTGCCAGCAGTTCGTTGACTAGCGGAGCCTACAATGAGCAGTTCTTC. The variable domain in full, completed from reference TRBV28 and TRBJ2-1, reads DVKVTQSSRYLVKRTGEKVFLECVQDMDHENMFWYRQDPGLGLRLIYFSYDVKMKEKGDIPEGYSVSREKKERFSLILESASTNQTSMYLCASSSLTSGAYNEQFFGPGTRLTVL.

This clonotype occurred a few times. The chain carries TRBV12-3 or TRBV12-4 and TRBJ2-1, with TRBD2 matching over 8 bases. The CDR3 has 14 amino acids. V was pared by 5 bases and J by 5 bases, with 5 bases of the junction left unmatched. The CDR3: CASSPGLVNNEQFF. The CDR3 nucleotides are TGTGCCAGCAGTCCGGGACTAGTCAACAATGAGCAGTTCTTC.

The V gene is TRBV12-3 or TRBV12-4, the J gene TRBJ2-7; TRBD2 is a possible D gene (6 bases). CDR3 size: 13 residues. Trimming stripped 9 bases from V and 2 bases from J, with 14 bases between. CDR3 nucleotide sequence: TGTGCCAGTGCTCGGGGGACCGCCTACGAGCAGTACTTC. Its protein product is CASARGTAYEQYF.

This clonotype has only a few counts. The chain combines TRBV7-9 with TRBJ2-5, with 10 bases that match TRBD1. In germline, CDR1 is SEHNR, CDR2 FQNEAQ (reference sequence). The CDR3 is 16 residues long. V lost 5 bases, J lost 1 base, and 7 bases stayed unmatched. CDR3 DNA: TGTGCCAGCAGCCACCGGGACAGGGGCTTCCAAGAGACCCAGTACTTC. The encoded protein is CASSHRDRGFQETQYF.

The chain employs TRBV7-9 and TRBJ2-3, with TRBD1 matching over 7 bases. Germline trimming cut 2 bases from V and 9 bases from J; bases unmatched to any gene: 8. This CDR3 has 14 amino acids. Germline CDR1 reads SEHNR; CDR2 reads FQNEAQ (reference sequence). The CDR3 coding sequence is TGTGCCAGCAGCTTACTCAGGGGGAAAGACACGCAGTATTTT. Translating it yields CASSLLRGKDTQYF.

This clonotype occurred once. The chain carries TRBV28 and TRBJ2-1; D gene uncertain. Trimming removed 2 bases from V and 3 bases from J, with 11 bases in between. The CDR3 covers 15 residues. Looked up from germline, CDR1 is MDHEN and CDR2 is SYDVKM. CDR3 DNA: TGTGCCAGCAGTTTAGTCCAGATACTCTACAATGAGCAGTTCTTC. This sequence encodes CASSLVQILYNEQFF.

V gene TRBV11-2 combines with J gene TRBJ2-5; 8 bases are shared with TRBD2. TRBJ2-1 explains the end of the DNA better; the J call may be wrong. Looked up from germline, CDR1 is SGHAT and CDR2 is FQNNGV. The CDR3 is 16 residues long. This chain's CDR3 is CASSVYSGKSYNEQFF. DNA of the CDR3: TGTGCCAGCAGCGTATATAGCGGGAAAAGCTACAATGAGCAGTTCTTC.

A few counts support this clonotype. The rearrangement uses TRBV7-2 and TRBJ2-5; 9 bases map to TRBD2. The DNA matches TRBJ2-7 better at its end, which makes the J call doubtful. CDR3 size: 15 residues. Per the germline V gene, CDR1 is SGHTA and CDR2 is FQGNSA. This CDR3 is CASSSQSGGRNEQYF. CDR3 bases: TGTGCCAGCAGCTCCCAGAGCGGGGGGAGGAACGAGCAGTACTTC.

Only a few counts were recorded for this clonotype. This chain uses TRBV29-1 with TRBJ1-2; TRBD1 matches at 8 bases. V dropped 2 bases and J dropped 5; count of bases not matched to a gene: 7. The CDR3 is 14 residues long. CDR1 is SQVTM, CDR2 ANQGSEA, per germline. Here the CDR3 reads CSVEPPGGVYGYTF. The CDR3 DNA is TGCAGCGTTGAACCCCCAGGGGGCGTTTATGGCTACACCTTC.

This clonotype was picked up a small number of times. The chain links TRBV12-3 or TRBV12-4 to TRBJ2-5, with a tentative D call TRBD2 (5 bases). Trimming removed 6 bases from V and 6 bases from J, with 26 bases in between. This CDR3 comprises 17 residues. The CDR3 protein is CASSPSGSQAIGKTQYF. In DNA form, the CDR3 reads TGTGCCAGCAGCCCCTCAGGATCGCAGGCAATCGGGAAGACCCAGTACTTC.

V and J are TRBV5-5 and TRBJ1-5; D unresolved. The V gene's germline CDR1 is SGHKS and CDR2 YYEKEE (reference sequence). The CDR3 sequence is 16 residues long. Trimming pared 4 bases from V and 3 bases from J, leaving 17 bases between. This chain's CDR3 is CASSPRVPGNNQPQHF. CDR3 DNA: TGTGCCAGCAGCCCGCGGGTACCGGGGAACAATCAGCCCCAGCATTTT.

The chain carries TRBV7-2 and TRBJ1-6, with D maybe TRBD1 (6 bases). With 3 bases removed from V and 5 bases from J, the gap between germline ends came to 11 bases. This CDR3 spans 15 amino acids. The V gene's germline CDR1 is SGHTA and CDR2 FQGNSA. The DNA for the CDR3 is TGTGCCAGCAGCTTTGGACAGACAAATAATTCACCCCTCCACTTT. Its translation: CASSFGQTNNSPLHF.

The V and J genes are TRBV24-1 and TRBJ2-3, with a possible D match to TRBD2 (7 bases). CDR1 and CDR2 from the germline V gene are KGHDR and SFDVKD. V was trimmed by 4 bases and J by 7 bases, leaving 14 bases between them. CDR3 length: 14 residues. The CDR3 here is CATSETGGMNTQYF. Here the CDR3 DNA reads TGTGCCACCAGTGAGACGGGGGGCATGAATACGCAGTATTTT.

The gene calls are TRBV20-1 and TRBJ2-3, with D possibly TRBD1 on 6 matching bases. V lost 1 base and J 4 bases, leaving 9 bases between the germline ends. The CDR3 is 13 residues long. The germline V gene has CDR1 DFQATT and CDR2 SNEGSKA (reference sequence). The CDR3: CSARGQAPDTQYF. The CDR3 DNA is TGCAGTGCTAGAGGACAGGCCCCAGATACGCAGTATTTT.

The gene calls are TRBV20-1 and TRBJ2-5; D call uncertain. Germline V CDR1 and CDR2: DFQATT, SNEGSKA (reference sequence). Between the trimmed V and J ends, which lost 0 bases and 6 bases, there was a span of 17 bases. The CDR3 extends over 15 amino acids. Here the CDR3 reads CSARDVSRAVQTQYF. CDR3 coding DNA: TGCAGTGCTAGAGATGTGAGTCGGGCGGTTCAGACCCAGTACTTC.

This clonotype was observed a few times. The conserved phenylalanine or tryptophan is not found at the CDR3 terminus, so this likely reflects a read error. This chain connects TRBV27 to TRBJ2-5; 7 positions agree with TRBD1. The CDR3 spans 16 residues. The V gene end was trimmed by 4 bases and the J gene end by 1 base; junction bases not matched to a gene: 9. Germline V gives CDR1 MNHEY, CDR2 SMNVEV (reference sequence). In DNA, the CDR3 is TGTGCCAGCAGTTCCCGGGACAGCTCCCTCCAAGAGACCCAGTACTCC. This sequence encodes CASSSRDSSLQETQYS.

This clonotype was seen more than once but under ten times. The rearrangement joins TRBV7-6 to TRBJ2-5; 8 nucleotides line up with TRBD1. The better agreement between TRBJ2-7 and the DNA end casts doubt on the J call. This CDR3 has 15 amino acids. CDR1 and CDR2 from the germline V gene are SGHVS and FNYEAQ. The CDR3 DNA is TGTGCCAGCAGCTTAGGTCACAGGGGGTCCTACGAGCAGTACTTC. Translating gives CASSLGHRGSYEQYF.

The chain recombines TRBV5-1 with TRBJ2-1, with unresolved D. CDR3 length: 14 amino acids. The V gene lost 6 bases and the J gene lost 1 base, with 11 bases spanning the gap. Germline CDR1 reads SGHRS; CDR2 reads YFSETQ. In nucleotides, the CDR3 is TGCGCCAGCAACGGCGGATTTTCCTACAATGAGCAGTTCTTC. Translated: CASNGGFSYNEQFF. Using reference TRBV5-1 and TRBJ2-1 for the parts outside the CDR3, the full variable domain is KAGVTQTPRYLIKTRGQQVTLSCSPISGHRSVSWYQQTPGQGLQFLFEYFSETQRNKGNFPGRFSGRQFSNSRSEMNVSTLELGDSALYLCASNGGFSYNEQFFGPGTRLTVL.

The V call is TRBV20-1, the J call TRBJ2-7; perhaps TRBD1 as D (5 bases). Germline V gene lookup returns CDR1 DFQATT and CDR2 SNEGSKA (reference sequence). Trimming left V 0 bases short and J 10 bases short, with 16 bases between. The CDR3 is 13 amino acids. CDR3 sequence reads: CSARDWAGQSQYF. The CDR3 DNA is TGCAGTGCTAGAGATTGGGCAGGGCAGAGCCAGTACTTC.

J is TRBJ2-1 and V is TRBV6-1; no reliable D call. Germline loops: CDR1 MNHNS, CDR2 SASEGT. The CDR3 has 14 amino acids. V was pared by 6 bases and J by 4 bases, with 13 bases between. Here the CDR3 reads CASRAWQQYNEQFF. In DNA form, the CDR3 reads TGTGCCAGCAGGGCTTGGCAACAATACAATGAGCAGTTCTTC.